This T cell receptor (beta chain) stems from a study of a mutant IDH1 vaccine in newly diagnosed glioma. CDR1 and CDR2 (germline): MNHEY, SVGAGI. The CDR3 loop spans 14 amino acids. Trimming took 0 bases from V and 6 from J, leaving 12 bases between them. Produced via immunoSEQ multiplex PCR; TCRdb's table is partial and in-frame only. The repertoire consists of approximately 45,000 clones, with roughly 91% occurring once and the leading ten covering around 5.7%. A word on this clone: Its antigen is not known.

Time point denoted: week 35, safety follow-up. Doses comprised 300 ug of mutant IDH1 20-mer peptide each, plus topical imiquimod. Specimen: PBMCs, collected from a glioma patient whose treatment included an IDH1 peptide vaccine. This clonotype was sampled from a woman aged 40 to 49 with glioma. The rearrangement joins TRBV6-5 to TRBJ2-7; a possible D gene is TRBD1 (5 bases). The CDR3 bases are TGTGCCAGCAGTTACTCGGGGTCAGGGTTCGAGCAGTACTTC. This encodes CASSYSGSGFEQYF.